A single TCR beta chain is shown here with its context. CDR3 length: 16 residues. V shed 3 bases and J 2 bases; nucleotides not matched to a gene: 6. Germline V gene lookup returns CDR1 SGHTS and CDR2 YDEGEE. These data originate in a study of blood T cell repertoires in COVID-19. Overall study context: Spain, Italy and the United States supplied samples that represented acute and convalescent COVID-19.

Repertoires were generated with immunoSEQ multiplex PCR, while TCRdb's copy carries only in-frame clones and drops some. The sample includes about 270,000 clones, approximately 81% of them seen just once. This chain links TRBV5-8 with TRBJ2-3, with 10 bases aligning to TRBD2. The origin of this receptor is a woman aged 18-30 years with acute or convalescent COVID-19. The sequenced material came from peripheral blood. The CDR3, as DNA: TGTGCCAGCAGCTCAGCGGGGGGGGTTAACACAGATACGCAGTATTTT. This translates into CASSSAGGVNTDTQYF.